Listed below are T cell receptor beta chains from one sample, sequenced in a study of blood T cell repertoires in COVID-19. Sequencing used immunoSEQ multiplex PCR; TCRdb keeps in-frame clones, though not all of them. The sample includes around 280,000 clones, around 88% of them seen just once. Sequenced input: peripheral blood. These receptors were taken from a woman in her twenties or thirties who had recovered from COVID-19. Each CDR3 is given with its conserved first and last residue. Expanded clones get a size class; other rows say once, few or many, or leave the size out.

CDR3 protein: CASSVDLAGVSTDTQYF
clone size: .
V gene: TRBV9

CDR3 protein: CSVERTSGPSYNEQFF
clone size: .
V gene: TRBV29-1

CDR3 protein: CASSINGGGYGYTF
clone size: .
V gene: TRBV19

CDR3 protein: CASSPTGAANSPLHF
clone size: .
V gene: TRBV3-1/TRBV3-2

CDR3 protein: CASSTKTGAYEQYF
clone size: .
V gene: TRBV7-2

CDR3 protein: CASSQGRDTNSPLHF
clone size: .
V gene: TRBV4-1

CDR3 protein: CAIRAGTGVTGELFF
clone size: .
V gene: TRBV10-3

CDR3 protein: CASRRGDRGNEQFF
clone size: .
V gene: TRBV2

CDR3 protein: CASSSTSGVSSYNEQFF
clone size: .
V gene: TRBV18

CDR3 protein: CASRRGRHAGELFF
clone size: .
V gene: TRBV11-1

CDR3 protein: CASSPRAGKDAYEQYF
clone size: .
V gene: TRBV5-1

CDR3 protein: CASSEMTGRAPQHF
clone size: .
V gene: TRBV6-1

CDR3 protein: CASSLSGTPYNEQFF
clone size: .
V gene: TRBV28

CDR3 protein: CASSEYDDSYFNYGYTF
clone size: once
V gene: TRBV25-1

CDR3 protein: CASRRYGQLTTDTQYF
clone size: .
V gene: TRBV3-1/TRBV3-2

CDR3 protein: CASSRSGLAGAYEQYF
clone size: .
V gene: TRBV3-1/TRBV3-2

CDR3 protein: CASSLGVDTQYF
clone size: .
V gene: TRBV5-1

CDR3 protein: CASSIVPGTGLGYTF
clone size: .
V gene: TRBV19

CDR3 protein: CATIHVEAFF
clone size: .
V gene: TRBV19

CDR3 protein: CATSRDSSGSYEQYF
clone size: few
V gene: TRBV15

CDR3 protein: CASSLVYSHTEAFF
clone size: .
V gene: TRBV7-8

CDR3 protein: CASSGGRGTNTGELFF
clone size: .
V gene: TRBV6-1